Listed here is a single T cell receptor (beta chain). This clonotype appeared a few times. The antigen it recognizes is unknown. Base qualities are not provided; no much larger clone lies one nucleotide away. The data belong to a study of CD8+CD57+ T cells in acquired aplastic anemia listed by TCRdb under 2018. Regarding the complete study: A mean of about 3.2 ug of DNA, ranging from about 0.19 to 27.4 ug, was extracted from sorted CD4+ and CD8+ cells. CD8+CD57+ expansion was defined as a frequency above the mean frequency observed in healthy subjects. Findings and caveats that apply to the study as a whole: Although some 28 CD8+ CDR3 sequences were shared by patients and controls, these sequences appeared highly expressed in patients and within the immunodominant clones of patients. No significant difference in CD8+ Simpson's diversity was found between patients and healthy controls (P=0.060).

Patients chosen for sequencing had shown expansion of CD8+CD57+ cells by flow cytometry. All patients had severe acquired aplastic anemia diagnosed by International Study of Aplastic Anemia and Agranulocytosis and Camitta criteria. At the time blood was sampled, none of the patients had received any therapy. The study deep-sequenced TCR repertoires of sorted CD4+ and CD8+ blood T cells from severe aplastic anemia patients and healthy subjects. In the USA, patient enrollment took place under clinicaltrials.gov protocols 00001620, 01623167, 00001397, 00071045, 00081523 and 00961064. Ficoll-Paque density gradient centrifugation was used to isolate peripheral blood mononuclear cells. Before DNA extraction, CD4+ and CD8+ T cells were sorted with FACS or magnetic beads. V is pruned by 6 bases and J by 6 bases, leaving 5 bases of the junction without a gene match. The CDR3 runs 15 amino acids, cysteine and phenylalanine included. Only CDR3 DNA remains: 45 bases, in frame from the first base. Sequences MNHNS (CDR1) and SASEGT (CDR2) are obtained from the germline V gene.

Profiling of TCR beta VDJ combinations and CDR3 sequences used genomic DNA as the template. TCR repertoire sequencing was run on an Illumina HiSeq 2000. The authors' analysis ran thus. Repertoires were assessed using TRBV/TRBJ rearrangement plots, CDR3 size and DJ length profiles, and Simpson's diversity index. The immunodominant clone was defined as the most abundant DNA sequence in deep sequencing data. CDR3 amino acid sequences were screened for sharing across subjects and compared with published repertoires and the VDJdb database. Using fastp at Q25 and MiXCR, TCRdb reprocessed the public reads and kept productive beta chains. Rows with a matching CDR3 protein are joined into one entry that keeps the most common DNA and genes. The V and J calls follow TCRdb's processing rather than the paper's. For this sample there are fewer than 250,000 distinct CDR3 sequences; 45% to 50% appear just once. Approximately 8% of the sample rests with the top ten.

The chain is assembled from TRBV6-1 and TRBJ2-1, with 13 bases matching TRBD2. Input material: sorted CD4+, CD8+, or CD8+CD57+ T cells (not recorded which) from PBMCs. This receptor was identified in a human donor with aplastic anemia. The DNA reads as follows: TGTGCCAGCAGACCACTAGCGGGGGGGCGCAATGAGCAGTTCTTC. Translation gives CASRPLAGGRNEQFF.